This is a list of T cell receptor beta chains from one sample in a study of blood T cell repertoires in COVID-19. Clones were read by immunoSEQ multiplex PCR, and TCRdb kept only the in-frame ones, dropping some. The sample lists over 150,000 clones; approximately 80% were seen once. Sequenced sample: peripheral blood. All receptors come from a woman older than 75 with COVID-19, enrolled during active disease. Both conserved end residues are part of each CDR3. The order of the fields is D gene, V gene, J gene, clone size, CDR3 protein, CDR3 DNA. A D gene is named only where the DNA matches it firmly. Clone sizes are given selectively: once, few, many, or a class where the clone is expanded.

D gene: TRBD1
V gene: TRBV5-4
J gene: TRBJ2-7
clone size: NA
CDR3 protein: CASSRPGQQYEQYF
CDR3 DNA: TGTGCCAGCAGCCGTCCGGGACAGCAATACGAGCAGTACTTC

D gene: NA
V gene: TRBV7-2
J gene: TRBJ1-6
clone size: NA
CDR3 protein: CASSLGGSGVWSPLHF
CDR3 DNA: TGTGCCAGCAGCTTAGGGGGCTCAGGGGTCTGGTCACCCCTCCACTTT

D gene: TRBD1
V gene: TRBV27
J gene: TRBJ1-4
clone size: NA
CDR3 protein: CASSLSAGTGYEKLFF
CDR3 DNA: TGTGCCAGCAGTTTATCGGCCGGGACAGGGTATGAAAAACTGTTTTTT

D gene: TRBD2
V gene: TRBV3-1/TRBV3-2
J gene: TRBJ2-7
clone size: NA
CDR3 protein: CASSHWSGTSGSYEQYF
CDR3 DNA: TGTGCCAGCAGCCACTGGTCAGGGACTAGCGGGTCCTACGAGCAGTACTTC

D gene: TRBD2
V gene: TRBV5-1
J gene: TRBJ2-7
clone size: NA
CDR3 protein: CASSLLSGRQYEQYF
CDR3 DNA: TGCGCCAGCAGCTTGCTTAGCGGGAGGCAGTACGAGCAGTACTTC

D gene: TRBD1
V gene: TRBV6-5
J gene: TRBJ1-4
clone size: NA
CDR3 protein: CASRGIGTDEKLFF
CDR3 DNA: TGTGCCAGCAGGGGGATAGGGACAGATGAAAAACTGTTTTTT

D gene: NA
V gene: TRBV7-2
J gene: TRBJ1-3
clone size: few
CDR3 protein: CASSLSSHRLSGNTIYF
CDR3 DNA: TGTGCCAGCAGCTTAAGCTCTCACAGGCTCTCTGGAAACACCATATATTTT

D gene: TRBD1
V gene: TRBV4-1
J gene: TRBJ1-4
clone size: NA
CDR3 protein: CASSPGTGAEKLFF
CDR3 DNA: TGCGCCAGCAGCCCCGGGACAGGGGCCGAAAAACTGTTTTTT

D gene: TRBD2
V gene: TRBV4-2
J gene: TRBJ2-7
clone size: once
CDR3 protein: CASSQDRASGSTYEQYF
CDR3 DNA: TGTGCCAGCAGCCAAGATAGGGCTAGCGGGAGTACCTACGAGCAGTACTTC

D gene: TRBD2
V gene: TRBV2
J gene: TRBJ2-3
clone size: NA
CDR3 protein: CASSGLAGVLDTQYF
CDR3 DNA: TGTGCCAGCAGTGGACTAGCGGGGGTGTTGGATACGCAGTATTTT

D gene: NA
V gene: TRBV4-2
J gene: TRBJ2-7
clone size: NA
CDR3 protein: CASSQAGSPYEQYF
CDR3 DNA: TGTGCCAGCAGCCAGGCAGGGTCACCCTACGAGCAGTACTTC

D gene: NA
V gene: TRBV19
J gene: TRBJ1-6
clone size: NA
CDR3 protein: CASSIGYKDNLNSPLHF
CDR3 DNA: TGTGCCAGTAGTATCGGTTACAAGGACAACCTTAATTCACCCCTCCACTTT

D gene: NA
V gene: TRBV7-9
J gene: TRBJ2-2
clone size: NA
CDR3 protein: CASRSTTGTGELFF
CDR3 DNA: TGTGCCAGCAGGTCAACGACGGGCACCGGGGAGCTGTTTTTT

D gene: NA
V gene: TRBV12-2
J gene: TRBJ2-7
clone size: NA
CDR3 protein: CASRLRTRVYEQYF
CDR3 DNA: TGTGCAAGTCGCTTAAGGACAAGGGTCTACGAGCAGTACTTC

D gene: TRBD2
V gene: TRBV18
J gene: TRBJ2-1
clone size: NA
CDR3 protein: CASSPRESGESPSNEQFF
CDR3 DNA: TGTGCCAGCTCACCACGAGAAAGCGGGGAATCCCCTAGCAATGAGCAGTTCTTC

D gene: TRBD1
V gene: TRBV20-1
J gene: TRBJ2-5
clone size: NA
CDR3 protein: CSASRQGETQYF
CDR3 DNA: TGCAGTGCTAGTAGACAGGGTGAGACCCAGTACTTC

D gene: NA
V gene: TRBV19
J gene: TRBJ1-1
clone size: NA
CDR3 protein: CASKPGLPWSTEAFF
CDR3 DNA: TGTGCCAGTAAACCTGGACTCCCTTGGAGCACTGAAGCTTTCTTT

D gene: TRBD1
V gene: TRBV5-4
J gene: TRBJ2-3
clone size: NA
CDR3 protein: CASRSDRGLGTDTQYF
CDR3 DNA: TGTGCCAGCAGGTCCGACAGGGGGCTTGGGACAGATACGCAGTATTTT

D gene: TRBD2
V gene: TRBV3-1/TRBV3-2
J gene: TRBJ2-1
clone size: NA
CDR3 protein: CASSHRQGIAGGGNEQFF
CDR3 DNA: TGTGCCAGCAGCCACCGCCAGGGGATAGCGGGAGGAGGCAATGAGCAGTTCTTC

D gene: NA
V gene: TRBV10-3
J gene: TRBJ2-7
clone size: NA
CDR3 protein: CAISEIDRYEQYF
CDR3 DNA: TGTGCCATCAGTGAGATCGACAGGTACGAGCAGTACTTC

D gene: NA
V gene: TRBV23-1
J gene: TRBJ2-2
clone size: NA
CDR3 protein: CASSASEGGTGELFF
CDR3 DNA: TGCGCCAGCAGTGCGTCAGAGGGTGGAACCGGGGAGCTGTTTTTT

D gene: NA
V gene: TRBV6-2/TRBV6-3
J gene: TRBJ1-6
clone size: NA
CDR3 protein: CASSYLWRSPLHF
CDR3 DNA: TGTGCCAGCAGTTACCTTTGGAGGTCACCCCTCCACTTT

D gene: NA
V gene: TRBV5-4
J gene: TRBJ1-2
clone size: NA
CDR3 protein: CASSFQGAGYGYTF
CDR3 DNA: TGTGCCAGCAGCTTCCAGGGCGCAGGCTATGGCTACACCTTC

D gene: NA
V gene: TRBV4-3
J gene: TRBJ1-4
clone size: NA
CDR3 protein: CASSQDSRSTNEKLFF
CDR3 DNA: TGCGCCAGCAGCCAAGATTCCCGGAGTACTAATGAAAAACTGTTTTTT

D gene: TRBD1
V gene: TRBV15
J gene: TRBJ1-5
clone size: NA
CDR3 protein: CATAPAEGAFWNQPQHF
CDR3 DNA: TGTGCCACCGCCCCAGCAGAGGGGGCCTTCTGGAATCAGCCCCAGCATTTT

D gene: NA
V gene: TRBV11-1
J gene: TRBJ1-2
clone size: once
CDR3 protein: CASSPTANYGYTF
CDR3 DNA: TGTGCCAGCAGCCCCACAGCTAACTATGGCTACACCTTC

D gene: NA
V gene: TRBV28
J gene: TRBJ1-4
clone size: once
CDR3 protein: CAILGQRGEKLFF
CDR3 DNA: TGTGCCATCCTCGGACAGCGGGGTGAAAAACTGTTTTTT

D gene: NA
V gene: TRBV28
J gene: TRBJ2-3
clone size: NA
CDR3 protein: CASSLLGGQSTDTQYF
CDR3 DNA: TGTGCCAGCAGCCTACTGGGGGGGCAGAGCACAGATACGCAGTATTTT

D gene: TRBD2
V gene: TRBV29-1
J gene: TRBJ2-1
clone size: once
CDR3 protein: CSGGQREGRNEQFF
CDR3 DNA: TGCAGCGGGGGACAGCGGGAGGGCCGGAATGAGCAGTTCTTC

D gene: TRBD1
V gene: TRBV7-6
J gene: TRBJ2-7
clone size: once
CDR3 protein: CASSFGQGTLNEQYF
CDR3 DNA: TGTGCCAGCAGCTTCGGACAGGGGACGTTGAACGAGCAGTACTTC

D gene: NA
V gene: TRBV9
J gene: TRBJ2-3
clone size: few
CDR3 protein: CASSVRGVDSTDTQYF
CDR3 DNA: TGTGCCAGCAGCGTACGCGGGGTAGATAGCACAGATACGCAGTATTTT

D gene: NA
V gene: TRBV7-2
J gene: TRBJ2-4
clone size: NA
CDR3 protein: CASSISGGRAKNIQYF
CDR3 DNA: TGTGCCAGCAGCATTTCCGGGGGGCGGGCCAAAAACATTCAGTACTTC

D gene: NA
V gene: TRBV19
J gene: TRBJ2-1
clone size: once
CDR3 protein: CASRKQGGEQFF
CDR3 DNA: TGTGCCAGTCGCAAACAAGGGGGTGAGCAGTTCTTC

D gene: NA
V gene: TRBV5-5
J gene: TRBJ2-3
clone size: NA
CDR3 protein: CASSFLTDTQYF
CDR3 DNA: TGTGCCAGCAGCTTCCTAACAGATACGCAGTATTTT